This T cell receptor (beta chain) was identified in a study of CD8+CD57+ T cells in acquired aplastic anemia. At the level of the study: Mean yield of DNA from sorted CD4+ and CD8+ cells was 2.5 to 4 ug. Reads per healthy sample averaged around 10 million (CD4+) and under 13 million (CD8+).

The CDR3 sequence is 17 residues long. CDR1 and CDR2 (germline): MNHEY, SMNVEV (reference sequence). V lost 5 bases to trimming and J lost 5 bases; unmatched junction nucleotides: 15. Study outcomes and limitations: Patients and controls were not found to differ significantly in CD8+ Simpson's diversity. Patients and controls had in common twenty-nine CD8+ CDR3 sequences.

Genomic DNA provided the template from which TCR beta VDJ and CDR3 profiles were obtained. Each CDR3 protein gets one entry after TCRdb re-called the reads with MiXCR. The table shows 65,000 or so distinct CDR3 sequences, with roughly 58% occurring only once. This clonotype was seen ten or more times. What it binds is unknown. The receptor was derived from a human donor in good health, serving as a control. The chain combines TRBV27 with TRBJ2-1; 7 bases map to TRBD2. The sample was sorted CD4+, CD8+, or CD8+CD57+ T cells (not recorded which) from PBMCs. Here the CDR3 DNA reads TGTGCCAGCAGTCCCCTGAGGCTAGCGGCAAGGGACAATGAGCAGTTCTTC. It yields the protein CASSPLRLAARDNEQFF.